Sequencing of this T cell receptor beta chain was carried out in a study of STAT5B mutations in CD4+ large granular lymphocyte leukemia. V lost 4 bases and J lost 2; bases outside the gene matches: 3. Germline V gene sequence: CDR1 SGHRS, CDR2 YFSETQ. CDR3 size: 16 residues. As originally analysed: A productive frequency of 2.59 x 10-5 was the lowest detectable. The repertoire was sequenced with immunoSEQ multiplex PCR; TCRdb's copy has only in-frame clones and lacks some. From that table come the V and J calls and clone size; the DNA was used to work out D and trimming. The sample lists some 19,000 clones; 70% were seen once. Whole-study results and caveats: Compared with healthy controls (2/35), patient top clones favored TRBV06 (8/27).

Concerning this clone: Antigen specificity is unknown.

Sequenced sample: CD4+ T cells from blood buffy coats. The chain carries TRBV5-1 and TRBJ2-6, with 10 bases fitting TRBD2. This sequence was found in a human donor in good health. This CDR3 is CASSPGLATGANVLTF. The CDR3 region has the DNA TGCGCCAGCAGCCCGGGACTAGCGACTGGGGCCAACGTCCTGACTTTC.